This is a list of T cell receptor beta chains from one sample in a study of blood T cell repertoires in COVID-19. Measured with immunoSEQ multiplex PCR; TCRdb has only the in-frame clones, and not every one. The repertoire has roughly 80,000 clones, roughly four fifths of them found once; the top ten carry roughly 12%. The sample taken for sequencing was peripheral blood. These receptors were taken from a man aged 80 or over with acute or convalescent COVID-19. CDR3s include the opening cysteine and the closing phenylalanine or tryptophan. D genes are given only for firm matches. The listing skips clone size in some rows; elsewhere it reads once, few, many or a size class.

clone_size j_call d_call v_call cdr3_nt cdr3_aa
few TRBJ1-4 TRBD1 TRBV6-1 TGTGCCAGCAGTGAAGGCAGGGGGAATGAAAAACTGTTTTTT CASSEGRGNEKLFF
NA TRBJ1-5 NA TRBV10-1 TGCGCCAGCAGTGGGGGGACAACTCAGCCCCAGCATTTT CASSGGTTQPQHF
NA TRBJ2-7 NA TRBV19 TGTGCCAGTAGTATAAGGGCAGGGTTCTACGAGCAGTACTTC CASSIRAGFYEQYF
NA TRBJ2-7 NA TRBV5-1 TGCGCCAGCAGCTTGACGACAGTAGACTACGAGCAGTACTTC CASSLTTVDYEQYF
NA TRBJ1-5 NA TRBV19 TGTGCCAGTAGTATAGCACATCATCAGCCCCAGCATTTT CASSIAHHQPQHF
NA TRBJ1-2 TRBD1 TRBV13 TGTGCCAGCAGCTCGTGGGGACAGGGAACTGGGCTTTATGGCTACACCTTC CASSSWGQGTGLYGYTF
NA TRBJ1-1 NA TRBV5-1 TGCGCCAGCAGCCCACAGAGTTCGAACACTGAAGCTTTCTTT CASSPQSSNTEAFF
NA TRBJ2-1 TRBD1 TRBV25-1 TGTGCCAGCGCTACAGGGGCCAGGGATGAGCAGTTCTTC CASATGARDEQFF
NA TRBJ2-3 TRBD2 TRBV11-2 TGTGCCAGCAGCACCTCTAGCGGGGGGGCCACAGATACGCAGTATTTT CASSTSSGGATDTQYF
NA TRBJ1-3 NA TRBV23-1 TGCGCCAGCATACAGGGCGCTGGAAACACCATATATTTT CASIQGAGNTIYF
NA TRBJ2-5 TRBD2 TRBV2 TGTGCCAGCAGTCTAGCGGGACCACAAGAGACCCAGTACTTC CASSLAGPQETQYF
few TRBJ1-6 TRBD1 TRBV9 TGTGCCAGCAGCGTAAAGGCCGGGACAGGCAAGGATTCACCCCTCCACTTT CASSVKAGTGKDSPLHF
NA TRBJ2-7 NA TRBV12-5 TGTGCTAGTGGGTACCCTACCGGGATTTCCTACGAGCAGTACTTC CASGYPTGISYEQYF
few TRBJ2-7 TRBD1 TRBV4-1 TGCGCCAGCAGCCACGAATTTGGGGCAGGGGGTATAGGGGGCTACTACGAGCAGTACTTC CASSHEFGAGGIGGYYEQYF
NA TRBJ1-1 NA TRBV11-2 TGTGCCAGCAGCTTAGATCGGCCGACCGTGGGGGGAACTGAAGCTTTCTTT CASSLDRPTVGGTEAFF
NA TRBJ1-2 TRBD1 TRBV5-4 TGTGCCAGCAGCTCGGAACAGGGGTCCTATGGCTACACCTTC CASSSEQGSYGYTF
NA TRBJ1-1 NA TRBV30 TGTGCCTGGACCCTCAGGGGGAACACTGAAGCTTTCTTT CAWTLRGNTEAFF
NA TRBJ1-1 NA TRBV7-8 TGTGCCAGCAGCCTAAGACTCATGAACACTGAAGCTTTCTTT CASSLRLMNTEAFF
NA TRBJ2-1 NA TRBV7-3 TGTGCCAGCAGCTTAATGGACAACAATGAGCAGTTCTTC CASSLMDNNEQFF
NA TRBJ2-7 TRBD2 TRBV6-5 TGTGCCAGCAGCCCAAGACTAGCGGGGATGTACGAGCAGTACTTC CASSPRLAGMYEQYF
once TRBJ1-2 NA TRBV2 TGTGCCAGCCTCCGGGGAACCCAAGGCTACACCTTC CASLRGTQGYTF
NA TRBJ1-2 TRBD1 TRBV7-9 TGTGCCAGCAGCGGGGGGACAGGCCCCTCCACCTTC CASSGGTGPSTF
NA TRBJ2-1 NA TRBV6-5 TGTGCCAGCAGATTAACAGGGGGAGGGTACAATGAGCAGTTCTTC CASRLTGGGYNEQFF
NA TRBJ2-3 NA TRBV27 TGTGCCAGCAGTTTATCCGGGGGCACAGATACGCAGTATTTT CASSLSGGTDTQYF
NA TRBJ1-4 NA TRBV6-6 TGTGCCAGCAGAGACCAGGGACTAACTAATGAAAAACTGTTTTTT CASRDQGLTNEKLFF
NA TRBJ2-7 NA TRBV7-3 TGTGCCAGCAGCTTAACGAGGGACTCGGAAGAGCAGTACTTC CASSLTRDSEEQYF
NA TRBJ1-2 NA TRBV7-9 TGTGCCAGCAGCGTGCAGGGTCACCGTGGGCACGGCTACACCTTC CASSVQGHRGHGYTF
NA TRBJ1-6 TRBD1 TRBV3-1/TRBV3-2 TGTGCCAGCAGCCCGGGACAGGGGGAATCCCTCCACTTT CASSPGQGESLHF
NA TRBJ1-4 TRBD1 TRBV5-1 TGCGCCAGCAGCCCTGGACAGGGGGAAGGAAAACTGTTTTTT CASSPGQGEGKLFF
NA TRBJ2-5 TRBD1 TRBV10-3 TGTGCCATCAGTGAGAACAGGGGGCAAGAGACCCAGTACTTC CAISENRGQETQYF
NA TRBJ1-2 TRBD1 TRBV5-5 TGTGCCAGCAGCAGGGGACAGGGGGTTAGTTATGGCTACACCTTC CASSRGQGVSYGYTF
NA TRBJ2-5 NA TRBV11-3 TGTGCCAGCAGCTTCGGTGTAGGGGGTGACGAGACCCAGTACTTC CASSFGVGGDETQYF
NA TRBJ2-3 NA TRBV5-6 TGTGCCAGCAGCTTGCTTGGAGGGAAAAGCACAGATACGCAGTATTTT CASSLLGGKSTDTQYF
NA TRBJ2-7 NA TRBV9 TGTGCCAGCAGCGTAGGGGTGGGCACCTACGAGCAGTACTTC CASSVGVGTYEQYF
NA TRBJ1-6 TRBD1 TRBV13 TGTGCCAGCAGCTGGGAGACAGGGAGAGAAAATAATTCACCCCTCCACTTT CASSWETGRENNSPLHF
NA TRBJ1-3 TRBD1 TRBV7-8 TGTGCCAGCAGCTTGGGGACAGCAGGAAACACCATATATTTT CASSLGTAGNTIYF
once TRBJ2-5 NA TRBV9 TGTGCCAGCAGCGTAGCTTCAGGACTGAATCAAGAGACCCAGTACTTC CASSVASGLNQETQYF
NA TRBJ2-2 TRBD1 TRBV2 TGTGCCAGCAGGACAGGGACCACCGGGGAGCTGTTTTTT CASRTGTTGELFF
NA TRBJ2-1 TRBD1 TRBV5-1 TGCGCCAGCAGCTTGGCCTTGGGACAGGGGAACAATGAGCAGTTCTTC CASSLALGQGNNEQFF